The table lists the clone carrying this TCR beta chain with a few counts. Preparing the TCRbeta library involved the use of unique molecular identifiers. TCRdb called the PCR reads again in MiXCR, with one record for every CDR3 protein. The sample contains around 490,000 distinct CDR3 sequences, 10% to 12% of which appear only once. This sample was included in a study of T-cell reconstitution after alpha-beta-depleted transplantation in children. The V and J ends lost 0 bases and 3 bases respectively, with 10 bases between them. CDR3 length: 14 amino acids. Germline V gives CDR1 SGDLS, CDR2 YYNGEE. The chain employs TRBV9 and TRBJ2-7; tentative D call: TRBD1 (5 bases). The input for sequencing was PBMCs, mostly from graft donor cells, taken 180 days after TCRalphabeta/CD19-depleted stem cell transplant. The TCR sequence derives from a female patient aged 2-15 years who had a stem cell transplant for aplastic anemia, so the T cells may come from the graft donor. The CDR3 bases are TGTGCCAGCAGCGTAGACACAGGTGGCTACGAGCAGTACGTC. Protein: CASSVDTGGYEQYV.